This TCR beta chain was documented in a study of blood T cells in healthy people across ages. Points from the study as a whole: Researchers said unsorted PBMCs prevented a conclusive naive versus antigen-experienced comparison.

The CDR3 length is 14 residues. After removal of 7 bases from V and 6 bases from J, the junction contained 10 bases not matched to a gene. Germline CDR1 reads MNHEY; CDR2 reads SVGAGI. A word on this clonotype: Its antigen remains unknown.

Sample-barcoded 5' priming and a J-beta primer mix drove a second PCR of about 6 to 12 cycles. One entry per CDR3 protein results from TCRdb running MiXCR on the 5' RACE reads. The sample yields 550,000 to 750,000 distinct CDR3 sequences, 21% seen once. The receptor was derived from a man between 70 and 80 years old in good health. The chain employs TRBV6-5 and TRBJ1-1; 8 bases line up with TRBD1. The sequenced material came from blood. The CDR3 reads CASITNRGEAEAFF. As DNA, the CDR3 is TGTGCCAGCATCACCAACAGGGGGGAAGCTGAAGCTTTCTTT.